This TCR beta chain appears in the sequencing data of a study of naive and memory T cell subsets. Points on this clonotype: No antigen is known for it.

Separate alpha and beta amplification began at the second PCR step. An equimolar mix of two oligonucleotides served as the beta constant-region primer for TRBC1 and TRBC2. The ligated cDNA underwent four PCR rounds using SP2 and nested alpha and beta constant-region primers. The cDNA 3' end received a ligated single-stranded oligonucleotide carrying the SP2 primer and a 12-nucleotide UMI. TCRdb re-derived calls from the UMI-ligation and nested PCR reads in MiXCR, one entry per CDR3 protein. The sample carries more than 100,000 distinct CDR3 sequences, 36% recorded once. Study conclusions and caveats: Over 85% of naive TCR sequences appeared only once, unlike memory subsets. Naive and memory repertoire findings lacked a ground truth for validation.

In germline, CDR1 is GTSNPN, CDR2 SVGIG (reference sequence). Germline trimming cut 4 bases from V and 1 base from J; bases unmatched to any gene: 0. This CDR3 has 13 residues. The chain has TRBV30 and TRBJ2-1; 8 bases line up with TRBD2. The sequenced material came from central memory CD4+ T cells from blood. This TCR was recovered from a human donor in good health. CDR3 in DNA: TGTGCCTGGACTAGCGGGTCCTACAATGAGCAGTTCTTC. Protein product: CAWTSGSYNEQFF.